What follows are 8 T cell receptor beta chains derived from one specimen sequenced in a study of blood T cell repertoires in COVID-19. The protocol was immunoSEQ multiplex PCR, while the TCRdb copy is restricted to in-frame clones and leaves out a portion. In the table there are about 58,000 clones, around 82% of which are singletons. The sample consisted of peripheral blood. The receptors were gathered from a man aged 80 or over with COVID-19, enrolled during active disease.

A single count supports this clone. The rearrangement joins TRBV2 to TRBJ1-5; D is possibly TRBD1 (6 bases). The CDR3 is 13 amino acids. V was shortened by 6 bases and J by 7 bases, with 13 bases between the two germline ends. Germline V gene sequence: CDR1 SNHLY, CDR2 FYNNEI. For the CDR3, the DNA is TGTGCCAGCAGCCTTACAGGGACCCAGCCCCAGCATTTT. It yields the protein CASSLTGTQPQHF.

The CDR3 nucleotides are TGTGCCAGCAGCCCAATCGGACAGGGGTTTGAAAAACTGTTTTTT. Translation gives CASSPIGQGFEKLFF. The rearrangement links TRBV3-1 (or the pseudogene TRBV3-2) to TRBJ1-4, with 9 bases identical to TRBD1. CDR3 length equals 15 residues. V lost 4 bases and J lost 7; bases outside the gene matches: 7. CDR1 and CDR2 (germline): LGHDT, YNNKEL (reference sequence).

The CDR3 DNA follows: TGTGCCAGCAGTGGAACAGCCTCTAACTATGGCTACACCTTC. It yields the protein CASSGTASNYGYTF. V and J are TRBV2 and TRBJ1-2; D remains ambiguous. Germline-derived CDR1 and CDR2 are SNHLY and FYNNEI. V was trimmed by 4 bases and J by 0 bases, leaving 9 bases between them. The CDR3 totals 14 residues. The full variable domain, in which reference TRBV2 and TRBJ1-2 provide the parts outside the CDR3, is EPEVTQTPSHQVTQMGQEVILRCVPISNHLYFYWYRQILGQKVEFLVSFYNNEISEKSEIFDDQFSVERPDGSNFTLKIRSTKLEDSAMYFCASSGTASNYGYTFGSGTRLTVV.

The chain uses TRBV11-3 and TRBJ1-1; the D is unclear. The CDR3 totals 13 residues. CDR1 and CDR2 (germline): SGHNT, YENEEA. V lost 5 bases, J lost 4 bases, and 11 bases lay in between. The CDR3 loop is CASSQVGSTEAFF. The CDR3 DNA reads TGTGCCAGCAGCCAAGTTGGGAGCACTGAAGCTTTCTTT.

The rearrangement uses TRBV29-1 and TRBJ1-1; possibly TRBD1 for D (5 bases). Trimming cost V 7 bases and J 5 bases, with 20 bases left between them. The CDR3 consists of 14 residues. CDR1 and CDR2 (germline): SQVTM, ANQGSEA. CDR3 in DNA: TGCAGCGCCGGGGGACGGCCGCCCTTTACTGAAGCTTTCTTT. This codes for CSAGGRPPFTEAFF.

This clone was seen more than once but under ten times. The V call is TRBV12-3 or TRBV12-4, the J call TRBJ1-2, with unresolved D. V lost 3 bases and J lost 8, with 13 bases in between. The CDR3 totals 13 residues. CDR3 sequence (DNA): TGTGCCAGCAGTTTCCTAGGAACGGAAGGCTACACCTTC. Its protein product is CASSFLGTEGYTF.

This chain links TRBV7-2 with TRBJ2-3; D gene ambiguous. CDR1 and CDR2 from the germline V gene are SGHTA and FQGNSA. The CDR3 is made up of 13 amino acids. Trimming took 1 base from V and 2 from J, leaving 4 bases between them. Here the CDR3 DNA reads TGTGCCAGCAGCTTAGACTACACAGATACGCAGTATTTT. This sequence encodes CASSLDYTDTQYF.

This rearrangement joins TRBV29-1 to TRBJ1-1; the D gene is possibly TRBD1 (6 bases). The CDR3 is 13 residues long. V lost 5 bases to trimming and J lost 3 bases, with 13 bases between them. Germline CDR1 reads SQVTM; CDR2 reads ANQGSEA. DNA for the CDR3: TGCAGCGTTAGAATAGGGGGATACACTGAAGCTTTCTTT. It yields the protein CSVRIGGYTEAFF.